The rows below give T cell receptor beta chains drawn from one sample of a study of blood T cell repertoires in COVID-19. Some clones are missing from TCRdb's copy, which holds only in-frame ones; the method was immunoSEQ multiplex PCR. The data hold approximately 400,000 clones, with 88% observed a single time. The sequencing input was PBMCs or T cells enriched from blood (not recorded which). The receptors shown here come from a woman younger than 35 who had recovered from COVID-19. The CDR3 runs from the conserved cysteine through the conserved F or W. D genes are given only for firm matches. Clone size is not always given. Where it is, it says once, few, many or a class for expanded clones.

j_call,clone_size,v_call,cdr3_length,d_call,cdr3_nt,cdr3_aa
TRBJ1-3,-,TRBV5-1,11,-,TGCGCCAGCAGTTACGGGAACACCATATATTTT,CASSYGNTIYF
TRBJ2-5,-,TRBV10-2,16,TRBD2,TGCGCCACTACTAGGGGACTAGCGGGGCCCCAAGAGACCCAGTACTTC,CATTRGLAGPQETQYF
TRBJ2-1,-,TRBV27,15,TRBD2,TGTGCCAGCAGTTTATTTAGCGGGGGGTACAATGAGCAGTTCTTC,CASSLFSGGYNEQFF
TRBJ1-1,-,TRBV7-9,15,TRBD1,TGTGCCAGCAGCTTCGGGACAGGGAGTGACACTGAAGCTTTCTTT,CASSFGTGSDTEAFF
TRBJ1-5,-,TRBV9,16,-,TGTGCCAGCAGCGTAGGTCCAGGGTCGAGCAATCAGCCCCAGCATTTT,CASSVGPGSSNQPQHF
TRBJ2-2,once,TRBV7-9,18,TRBD2,TGTGCCAGCAGCCGGACCCCGTTCGCGGGGGAGGACACCGGGGAGCTGTTTTTT,CASSRTPFAGEDTGELFF
TRBJ2-7,-,TRBV7-6,18,TRBD2,TGTGCCAGCAGCGCAGGAAGTCTAGCGGGGGGGCCTTTCGGAGAGCAGTACTTC,CASSAGSLAGGPFGEQYF
TRBJ2-3,once,TRBV11-2,16,-,TGTGCCAGCAGCCCAGGACTGGCCCTAAGGTCAGATACGCAGTATTTT,CASSPGLALRSDTQYF
TRBJ2-1,-,TRBV30,12,-,TGTGCCTGGGGTGACATAAACAATGAGCAGTTCTTC,CAWGDINNEQFF
TRBJ1-2,-,TRBV6-5,14,-,TGTGCCAGCAGTTACTCGCCAGGGACTGGTGGCTACACCTTC,CASSYSPGTGGYTF
TRBJ1-4,-,TRBV6-6,14,-,TGTGCCAGCAGTTACTCGGGACACCGGGAAAAACTGTTTTTT,CASSYSGHREKLFF
TRBJ2-3,-,TRBV7-9,14,TRBD2,TGTGCCAGCAGCTCCCTAGCGGGGACAGATACGCAGTATTTT,CASSSLAGTDTQYF
TRBJ1-6,-,TRBV9,17,-,TGTGCCAGCAGCGTAGAGACCCAGGGGTATAGCAATTCACCCCTCCACTTT,CASSVETQGYSNSPLHF
TRBJ2-7,-,TRBV6-5,14,-,TGTGCCAGCAGATCACAGGAGAGCTCCTACGAGCAGTACTTC,CASRSQESSYEQYF
TRBJ2-7,-,TRBV4-1,13,-,TGCGCCAGCAGCCCGATTTTAGCTGGCGAGCAGTACTTC,CASSPILAGEQYF
TRBJ1-2,-,TRBV30,13,-,TGTGCCTGGCGAATCGACAGTTTCTATGGCTACACCTTC,CAWRIDSFYGYTF
TRBJ2-1,-,TRBV3-1/TRBV3-2,13,TRBD1,TGTGCCAGCAGCCCGGGACAGGGGATTGAGCAGTTCTTC,CASSPGQGIEQFF
TRBJ1-1,-,TRBV4-3,14,-,TGCGCCAGCAGCCAAGACTCAGGCCCGGCTGAAGCTTTCTTT,CASSQDSGPAEAFF
TRBJ1-5,-,TRBV7-9,15,TRBD1,TGTGCCAGCAGCCTCCAGGGGGAACAGCCTCAGCCCCAGCATTTT,CASSLQGEQPQPQHF